The next 6 T cell receptor beta chains were all read from a single sample in a study of T cells in Graves' hyperthyroidism and ophthalmopathy (dated by TCRdb to the late 2010s). Library preparation employed multiplex PCR. Sequencing instrument: Illumina HiSeq 2000. The TCR beta CDR3 regions were amplified from the RNA transcripts. For the first round of RT-PCR on the TCR CDR3, the HTBI primer set was used together with the Qiagen OneStep RT-PCR kit. TCRdb reprocessing: public reads trimmed at Q25 with fastp, clones called with MiXCR, in-frame beta chains kept. Each CDR3 protein appears once, grouped with its most common genes and DNA. The sample includes around 300,000 distinct CDR3 sequences, with about an eighth observed a single time. Roughly 7.7% of the sample is taken by the ten largest. Sequenced material: blood. These receptors were collected from a woman aged 40 to 55 with Graves' hyperthyroidism.

The CDR3 DNA follows: TGTGCCAGCAGCCGAAAAAGCGGGAGAGGAACCGGGGAGCTGTTTTTT. Protein product: CASSRKSGRGTGELFF. The chain combines TRBV13 with TRBJ2-2, with 8 positions matching TRBD2. The CDR3 covers 16 residues. Per germline, CDR1 PRHDT and CDR2 FYEKMQ (reference sequence). Trimming at V came to 5 bases and at J to 5 bases, leaving 10 bases not matched to a gene.

V and J are TRBV6-2 or TRBV6-3 and TRBJ2-3, with 7 positions matching TRBD2. In germline, CDR1 is MNHEY, CDR2 SVGEGT. There are 16 residues in the CDR3. The trim removed 0 bases at V and 0 bases at J, leaving 3 bases unmatched. The CDR3 DNA is TGTGCCAGCAGTTACTCAAGCGGGGCTAGCACAGATACGCAGTATTTT. The encoded protein is CASSYSSGASTDTQYF.

This rearrangement joins TRBV27 to TRBJ1-4; D is unclear. Germline CDR1 MNHEY, CDR2 SMNVEV (reference sequence). The CDR3 extends over 10 amino acids. Trimming cost V 6 bases and J 13 bases, with 9 bases left between them. The CDR3 here is CASRHIGLFF. The CDR3 DNA is TGTGCCAGCAGGCACATAGGACTGTTTTTT.

V usage is TRBV6-4 and J usage is TRBJ2-6, with 7 bases identical to TRBD2. From germline, CDR1 is MRHNA and CDR2 SNTAGT. This CDR3 is built from 17 residues. V dropped 6 bases and J dropped 0; count of bases not matched to a gene: 8. CDR3 region: CASSAGAPISGANVLTF. Written as DNA, the CDR3 is TGTGCCAGCAGCGCGGGAGCCCCTATCTCTGGGGCCAACGTCCTGACTTTC.

The chain carries TRBV12-3 or TRBV12-4 and TRBJ1-3; 11 nucleotides line up with TRBD1. The CDR3 is 17 residues long. The ends lost 6 bases at V and 3 bases at J; junction bases unmatched: 10. This CDR3 reads CASSKPGQGASGNTIYF. In DNA form, the CDR3 reads TGTGCCAGCAGCAAACCCGGACAGGGGGCGAGTGGAAACACCATATATTTT.

This clonotype was counted a few times. CDR3 sequence reads: CASSLDPSRWYRETQYF. The CDR3 DNA reads TGTGCCAGCAGCTTAGATCCATCCCGTTGGTACCGAGAGACCCAGTACTTC. The genes are TRBV11-2 and TRBJ2-5; D call uncertain. Germline CDR1 reads SGHAT; CDR2 reads FQNNGV. Trimming shortened V by 0 bases and J by 4 bases, and 18 bases separated the two germline ends. The CDR3 runs to 17 residues.